This T cell receptor (beta chain) stems from a study of beta chain features in type 1 diabetes. The study's findings and limits: More deletions and fewer insertions at VDJ junctions were seen in type 1 diabetes patients.

This clone was observed at least ten times. What it binds is unknown. One heparinised blood draw averaging about 110 mL was given by each donor. A CD45RO/CCR7/CD25/CD127/CD95/CD27 panel sorted naive, central memory, regulatory and stem cell-like memory CD4+ cells. CDR1 and CDR2 from the germline V gene are GTSNPN and SVGIG (reference sequence). V was trimmed by 5 bases and J by 1 base, leaving 5 bases between them. The CDR3 has 11 residues. All of the isolated RNA was reverse transcribed, so expressed TCRB transcripts were sequenced. Repertoires were generated with immunoSEQ multiplex PCR, while TCRdb's copy carries only in-frame clones and drops some. The table records 200,000 to 250,000 clones, 9.6% of them present only once.

The source of this sequence is a woman aged 18-29 years in good health. The sequencing sample was made of naive CD4+ T cells from blood. V gene TRBV30 combines with J gene TRBJ1-1, with a tentative D call TRBD1 (5 bases). The CDR3 is CAWDRNTEAFF. CDR3 sequence (DNA): TGTGCCTGGGACAGGAACACTGAAGCTTTCTTT.